The clone carrying this T cell receptor (beta chain) occurred once. Its antigen remains unidentified. Its ends do not fully match the called genes, so a read error is possible. This entry belongs to a study of tumor and adjacent non-tumor tissue in lung cancer. Study context: Patients comprised about eleven adenocarcinoma, a couple of squamous cell carcinoma and 1 small cell lung cancer. Approximately 4 million productive TCRbeta reads were obtained per sample on average. Whole-study findings and limits: Significantly higher TCR diversity was found in tumor than normal lung.

Three rounds of nested PCR, following a modified ARM-PCR protocol, produced the TCRbeta library. TCRdb used MiXCR to reprocess the multiplex PCR reads, holding one entry per CDR3 protein. The sample comprises under 100,000 distinct CDR3 sequences, roughly three fifths of which are singletons, and about 15% rests with the top ten. The template was RNA from unsorted bulk tissue. The CDR3 consists of 15 residues. Germline CDR1 reads MNHNS; CDR2 reads SASEGT. The sequenced material came from lung tumor tissue. The gene calls are TRBV6-1 and TRBJ2-5; D might be TRBD1 or TRBD2, each matching 5 bases. This TCR derives from a man in his 70s with non-small cell lung cancer. CDR3 coding DNA: TGTGCCAGCAATGAAAGCGGCCAGGGCAGTGTGACCCAGTACTTC. Translation: CASNESGQGSVTQYF.